The present T cell receptor (beta chain) was sequenced within a study of shared clonotypes between healthy human individuals. Overall study: The donor pool was made up of a couple of women and a few men aged 18 to 49.

The donor population consisted of healthy HIV-negative adults with no recent acute infections or vaccinations. The unsorted samples took 85 million or so PBMCs to get genomic DNA. V was trimmed by 6 bases and J by 2 bases, leaving 5 bases between them. Germline CDR1 is MDHEN and CDR2 is SYDVKM. The CDR3 contains 11 residues. It was across several immunoSEQ plates that each subset's genomic DNA was evenly split. Clones were read by immunoSEQ multiplex PCR, and TCRdb kept only the in-frame ones, dropping some. The sample lists roughly 500,000 clones; roughly 80% were seen once. The chain joins TRBV28 to TRBJ2-7; no firm D call. The source of this sequence is a middle-aged woman in good health. Some clones in this sample may be carry-over from other donors' samples. Sequencing used PBMCs. The CDR3 bases are TGTGCCAGCAGGGGGACCTACGAGCAGTACTTC. It translates to CASRGTYEQYF.